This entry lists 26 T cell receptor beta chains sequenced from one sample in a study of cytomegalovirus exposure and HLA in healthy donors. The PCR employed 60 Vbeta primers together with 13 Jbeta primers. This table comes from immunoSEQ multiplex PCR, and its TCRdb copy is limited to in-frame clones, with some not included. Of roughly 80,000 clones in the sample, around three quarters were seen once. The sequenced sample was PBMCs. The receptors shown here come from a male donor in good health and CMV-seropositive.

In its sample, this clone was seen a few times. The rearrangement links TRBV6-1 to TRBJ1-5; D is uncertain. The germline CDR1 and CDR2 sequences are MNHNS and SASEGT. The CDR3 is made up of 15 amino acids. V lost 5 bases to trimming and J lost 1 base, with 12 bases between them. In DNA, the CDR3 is TGTGCCAGCAGTCGAGGGTTGAGGAGCAATCAGCCCCAGCATTTT. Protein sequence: CASSRGLRSNQPQHF.

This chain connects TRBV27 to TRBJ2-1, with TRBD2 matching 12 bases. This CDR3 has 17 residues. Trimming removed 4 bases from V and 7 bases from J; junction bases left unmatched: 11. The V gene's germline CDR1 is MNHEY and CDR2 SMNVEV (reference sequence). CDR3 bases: TGTGCCAGCAGTTCATACTCTAGCGGGAGGGCCTGGAATGAGCAGTTCTTC. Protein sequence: CASSSYSSGRAWNEQFF.

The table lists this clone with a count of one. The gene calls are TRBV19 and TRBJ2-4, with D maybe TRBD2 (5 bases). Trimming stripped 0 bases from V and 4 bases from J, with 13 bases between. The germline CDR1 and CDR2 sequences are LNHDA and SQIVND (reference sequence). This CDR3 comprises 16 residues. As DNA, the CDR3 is TGTGCCAGTAGTATAGATCGTCTTAGGGAGAAAAACATTCAGTACTTC. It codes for CASSIDRLREKNIQYF.

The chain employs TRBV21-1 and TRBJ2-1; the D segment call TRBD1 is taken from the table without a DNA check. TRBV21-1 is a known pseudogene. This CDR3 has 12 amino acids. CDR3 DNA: TGTGCCAGCAGCAAACAGGGGAATGAGCAGTTCTTC. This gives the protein CASSKQGNEQFF.

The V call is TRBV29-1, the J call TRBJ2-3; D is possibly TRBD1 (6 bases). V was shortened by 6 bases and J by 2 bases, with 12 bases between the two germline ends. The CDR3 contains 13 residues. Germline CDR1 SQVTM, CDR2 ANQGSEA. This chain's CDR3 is CSVPDRYTDTQYF. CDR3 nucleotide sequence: TGCAGCGTCCCGGACAGATACACAGATACGCAGTATTTT.

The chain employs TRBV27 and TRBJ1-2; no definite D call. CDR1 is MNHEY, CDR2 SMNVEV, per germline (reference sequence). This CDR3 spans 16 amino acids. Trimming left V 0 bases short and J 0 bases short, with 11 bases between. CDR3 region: CASSLSSGRSNYGYTF. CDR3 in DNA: TGTGCCAGCAGTTTATCGTCAGGTCGGTCTAACTATGGCTACACCTTC.

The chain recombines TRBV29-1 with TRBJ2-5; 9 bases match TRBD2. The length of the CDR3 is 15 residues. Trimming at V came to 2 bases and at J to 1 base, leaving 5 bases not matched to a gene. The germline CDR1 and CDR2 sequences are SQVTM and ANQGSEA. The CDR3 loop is CSVERLAGSQETQYF. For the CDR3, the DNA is TGCAGCGTTGAAAGGCTAGCGGGGTCCCAAGAGACCCAGTACTTC.

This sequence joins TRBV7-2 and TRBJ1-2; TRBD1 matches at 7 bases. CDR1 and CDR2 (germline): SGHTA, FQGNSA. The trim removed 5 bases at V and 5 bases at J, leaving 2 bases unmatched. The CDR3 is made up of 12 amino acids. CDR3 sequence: CASSEQGYGYTF. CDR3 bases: TGTGCCAGCAGCGAACAGGGGTATGGCTACACCTTC. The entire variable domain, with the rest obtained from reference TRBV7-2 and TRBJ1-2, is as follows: GAGVSQSPSNKVTEKGKDVELRCDPISGHTALYWYRQSLGQGLEFLIYFQGNSAPDKSGLPSDRFSAERTGGSVSTLTIQRTQQEDSAVYLCASSEQGYGYTFGSGTRLTVV.

For the CDR3, the DNA is TGTGCCACCCTGGTGGCCTCTGGGAGGAACACTGAAGCTTTCTTT. This encodes CATLVASGRNTEAFF. The chain links TRBV6-1 to TRBJ1-1; D is undetermined. The CDR3 spans 15 residues. In germline, CDR1 is MNHNS, CDR2 SASEGT. Trimming took 10 bases from V and 1 from J, leaving 19 bases between them.

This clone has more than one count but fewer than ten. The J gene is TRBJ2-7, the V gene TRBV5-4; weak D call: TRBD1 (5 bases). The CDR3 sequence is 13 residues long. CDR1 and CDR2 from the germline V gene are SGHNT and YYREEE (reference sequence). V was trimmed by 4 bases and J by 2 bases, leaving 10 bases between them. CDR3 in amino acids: CASSPQGAYEQYF. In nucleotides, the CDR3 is TGTGCCAGCAGCCCTCAGGGCGCCTACGAGCAGTACTTC.

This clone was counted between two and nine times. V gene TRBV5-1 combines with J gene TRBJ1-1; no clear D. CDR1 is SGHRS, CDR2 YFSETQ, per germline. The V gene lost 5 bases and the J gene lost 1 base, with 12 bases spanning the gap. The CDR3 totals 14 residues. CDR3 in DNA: TGCGCCAGCAGAGCCGGGGTGACGAACACTGAAGCTTTCTTT. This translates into CASRAGVTNTEAFF. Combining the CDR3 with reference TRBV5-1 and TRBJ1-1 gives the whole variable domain KAGVTQTPRYLIKTRGQQVTLSCSPISGHRSVSWYQQTPGQGLQFLFEYFSETQRNKGNFPGRFSGRQFSNSRSEMNVSTLELGDSALYLCASRAGVTNTEAFFGQGTRLTVV.

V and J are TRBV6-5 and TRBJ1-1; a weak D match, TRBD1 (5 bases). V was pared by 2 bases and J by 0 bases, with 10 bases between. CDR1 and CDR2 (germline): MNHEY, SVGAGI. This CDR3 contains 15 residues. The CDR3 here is CASSYLDRLNTEAFF. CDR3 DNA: TGTGCCAGCAGTTACCTCGACAGACTGAACACTGAAGCTTTCTTT.

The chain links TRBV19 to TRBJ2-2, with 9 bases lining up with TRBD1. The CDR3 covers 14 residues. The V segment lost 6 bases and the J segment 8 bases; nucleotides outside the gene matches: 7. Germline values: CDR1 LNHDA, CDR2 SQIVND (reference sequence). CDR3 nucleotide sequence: TGTGCCAGTAGAGGGACAGGGATGAGGGGGGAGCTGTTTTTT. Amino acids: CASRGTGMRGELFF. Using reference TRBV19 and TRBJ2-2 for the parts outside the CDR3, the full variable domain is DGGITQSPKYLFRKEGQNVTLSCEQNLNHDAMYWYRQDPGQGLRLIYYSQIVNDFQKGDIAEGYSVSREKKESFPLTVTSAQKNPTAFYLCASRGTGMRGELFFGEGSRLTVL.

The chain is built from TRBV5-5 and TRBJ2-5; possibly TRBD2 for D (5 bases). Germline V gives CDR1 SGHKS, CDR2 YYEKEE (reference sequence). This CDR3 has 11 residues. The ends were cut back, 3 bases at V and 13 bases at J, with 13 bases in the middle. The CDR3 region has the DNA TGTGCCAGCAGCTCCGTCGGGGTGACGTACTTC. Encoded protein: CASSSVGVTYF.

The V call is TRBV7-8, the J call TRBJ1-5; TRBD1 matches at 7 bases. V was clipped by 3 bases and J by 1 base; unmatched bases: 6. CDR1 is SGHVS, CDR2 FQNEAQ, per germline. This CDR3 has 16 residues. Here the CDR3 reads CASSFDRVGSNQPQHF. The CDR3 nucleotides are TGTGCCAGCAGCTTTGACAGGGTGGGAAGCAATCAGCCCCAGCATTTT.

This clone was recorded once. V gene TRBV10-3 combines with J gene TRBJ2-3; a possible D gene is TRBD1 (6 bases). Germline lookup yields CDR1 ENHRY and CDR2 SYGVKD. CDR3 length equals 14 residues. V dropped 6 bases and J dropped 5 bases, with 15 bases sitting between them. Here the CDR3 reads CAIRQGGDLDTQYF. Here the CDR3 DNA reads TGTGCCATCAGACAGGGTGGGGATCTAGATACGCAGTATTTT.

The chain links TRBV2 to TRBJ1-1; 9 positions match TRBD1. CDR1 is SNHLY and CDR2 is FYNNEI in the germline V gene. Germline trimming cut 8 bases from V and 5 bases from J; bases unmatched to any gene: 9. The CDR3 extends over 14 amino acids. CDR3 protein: CASLGQGSRTEAFF. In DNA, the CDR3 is TGTGCCAGCCTAGGACAGGGGTCGAGGACTGAAGCTTTCTTT. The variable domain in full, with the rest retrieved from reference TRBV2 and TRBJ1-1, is EPEVTQTPSHQVTQMGQEVILRCVPISNHLYFYWYRQILGQKVEFLVSFYNNEISEKSEIFDDQFSVERPDGSNFTLKIRSTKLEDSAMYFCASLGQGSRTEAFFGQGTRLTVV.

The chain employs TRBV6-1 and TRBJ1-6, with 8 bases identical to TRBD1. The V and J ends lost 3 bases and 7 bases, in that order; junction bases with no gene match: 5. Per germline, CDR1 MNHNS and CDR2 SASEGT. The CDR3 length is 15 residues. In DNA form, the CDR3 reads TGTGCCAGCAGTGATTTAGGACAGGGCAATTCACCCCTCCACTTT. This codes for CASSDLGQGNSPLHF.

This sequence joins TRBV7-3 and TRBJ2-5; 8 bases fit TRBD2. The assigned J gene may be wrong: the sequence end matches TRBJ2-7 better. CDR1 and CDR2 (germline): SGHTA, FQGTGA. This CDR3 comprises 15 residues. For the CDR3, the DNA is TGTGCCAGCAGCTTAACGACAGCCCGGGGGGGCGAGCAGTACTTC. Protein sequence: CASSLTTARGGEQYF.

CDR3: CASSLNPVAGGKNEQFF. CDR3 nucleotides: TGTGCCAGCAGCTTAAATCCTGTAGCGGGGGGAAAAAATGAGCAGTTCTTC. The V call is TRBV7-6, the J call TRBJ2-1, with 10 bases matching TRBD2. The CDR3 has 17 residues. With 2 bases clipped from V and 7 bases from J, the junction kept 11 bases outside the gene matches. Germline values: CDR1 SGHVS, CDR2 FNYEAQ.

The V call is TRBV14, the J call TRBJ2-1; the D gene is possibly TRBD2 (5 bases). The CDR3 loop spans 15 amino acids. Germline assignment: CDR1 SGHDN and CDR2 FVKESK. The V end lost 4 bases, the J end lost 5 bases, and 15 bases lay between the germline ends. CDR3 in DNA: TGTGCCAGCAGCCTCCTCCGGACTTCCAACAATGAGCAGTTCTTC. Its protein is CASSLLRTSNNEQFF.

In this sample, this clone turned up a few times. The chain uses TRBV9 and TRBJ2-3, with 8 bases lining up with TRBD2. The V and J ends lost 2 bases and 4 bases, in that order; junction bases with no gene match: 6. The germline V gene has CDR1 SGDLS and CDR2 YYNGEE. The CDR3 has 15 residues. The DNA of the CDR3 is TGTGCCAGCAGCGTCGGGGCGGGGGGTGCAGATACGCAGTATTTT. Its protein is CASSVGAGGADTQYF.

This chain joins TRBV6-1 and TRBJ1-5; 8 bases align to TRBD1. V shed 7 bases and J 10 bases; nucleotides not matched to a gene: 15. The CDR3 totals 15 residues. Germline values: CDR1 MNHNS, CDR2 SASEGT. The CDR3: CASNRGSTGEIPQHF. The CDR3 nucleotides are TGTGCCAGCAACCGAGGATCGACAGGGGAGATACCCCAGCATTTT.

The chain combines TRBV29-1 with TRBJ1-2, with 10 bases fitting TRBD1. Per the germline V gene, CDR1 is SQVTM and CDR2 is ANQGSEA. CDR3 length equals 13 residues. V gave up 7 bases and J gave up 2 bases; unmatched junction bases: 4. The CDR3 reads CSAPGQGNYGYTF. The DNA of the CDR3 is TGCAGCGCGCCGGGACAGGGGAACTATGGCTACACCTTC.

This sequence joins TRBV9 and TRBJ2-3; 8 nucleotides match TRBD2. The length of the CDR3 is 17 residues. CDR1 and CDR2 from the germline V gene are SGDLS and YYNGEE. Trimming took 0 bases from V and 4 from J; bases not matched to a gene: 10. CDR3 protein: CASSVAVSGRGSDTQYF. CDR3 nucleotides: TGTGCCAGCAGCGTAGCGGTAAGCGGGAGAGGGTCAGATACGCAGTATTTT.

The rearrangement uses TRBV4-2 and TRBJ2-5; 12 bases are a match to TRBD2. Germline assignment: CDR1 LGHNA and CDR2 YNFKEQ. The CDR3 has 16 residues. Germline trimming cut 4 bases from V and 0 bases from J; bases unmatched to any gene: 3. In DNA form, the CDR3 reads TGTGCCAGCAGCCCCAGGACTAGCGGGGACCAAGAGACCCAGTACTTC. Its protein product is CASSPRTSGDQETQYF.